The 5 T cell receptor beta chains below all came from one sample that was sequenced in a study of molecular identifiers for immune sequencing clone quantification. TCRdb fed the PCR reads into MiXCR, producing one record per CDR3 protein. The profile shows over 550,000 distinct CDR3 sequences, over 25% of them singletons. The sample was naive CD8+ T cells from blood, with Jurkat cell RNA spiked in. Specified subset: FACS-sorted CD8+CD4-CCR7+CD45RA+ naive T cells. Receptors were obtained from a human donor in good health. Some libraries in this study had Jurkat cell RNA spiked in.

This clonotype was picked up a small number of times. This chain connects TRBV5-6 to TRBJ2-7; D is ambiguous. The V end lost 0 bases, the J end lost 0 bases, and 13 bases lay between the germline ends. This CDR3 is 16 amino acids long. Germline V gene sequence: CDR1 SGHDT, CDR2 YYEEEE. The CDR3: CASSLGHTILSYEQYF. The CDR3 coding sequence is TGTGCCAGCAGCTTGGGACACACGATCCTCTCCTACGAGCAGTACTTC.

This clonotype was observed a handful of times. Here the CDR3 reads CASSFGGSGELFF. CDR3 nucleotides: TGTGCCAGCAGCTTTGGGGGTTCCGGGGAGCTGTTTTTT. V usage is TRBV5-6 and J usage is TRBJ2-2; D could derive from TRBD1 or TRBD2 (5 bases each). Germline loops: CDR1 SGHDT, CDR2 YYEEEE. V was shortened by 2 bases and J by 6 bases, with 8 bases between the two germline ends. The CDR3 has 13 residues. The complete variable domain, with remaining parts taken from reference TRBV5-6 and TRBJ2-2, reads DAGVTQSPTHLIKTRGQQVTLRCSPKSGHDTVSWYQQALGQGPQFIFQYYEEEERQRGNFPDRFSGHQFPNYSSELNVNALLLGDSALYLCASSFGGSGELFFGEGSRLTVL.

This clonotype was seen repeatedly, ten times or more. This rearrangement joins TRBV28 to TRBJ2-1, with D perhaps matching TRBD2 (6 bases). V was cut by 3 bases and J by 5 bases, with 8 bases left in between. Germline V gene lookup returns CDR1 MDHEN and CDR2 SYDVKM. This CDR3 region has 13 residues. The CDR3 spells CASSFGGDNEQFF. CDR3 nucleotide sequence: TGTGCCAGCAGTTTTGGAGGGGACAATGAGCAGTTCTTC. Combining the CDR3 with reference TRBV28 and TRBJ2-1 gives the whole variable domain DVKVTQSSRYLVKRTGEKVFLECVQDMDHENMFWYRQDPGLGLRLIYFSYDVKMKEKGDIPEGYSVSREKKERFSLILESASTNQTSMYLCASSFGGDNEQFFGPGTRLTVL.

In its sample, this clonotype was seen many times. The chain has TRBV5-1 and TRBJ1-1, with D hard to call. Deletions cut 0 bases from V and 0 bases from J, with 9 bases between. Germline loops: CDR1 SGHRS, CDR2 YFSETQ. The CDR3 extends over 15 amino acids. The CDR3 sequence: CASSLALGMNTEAFF. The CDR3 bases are TGCGCCAGCAGCTTGGCGTTAGGGATGAACACTGAAGCTTTCTTT.

The CDR3 nucleotides are TGTGCCAGCAGCTTTACCGGGACAAAACAGTACGAGCAGTACTTC. Amino acids: CASSFTGTKQYEQYF. The chain carries TRBV5-5 and TRBJ2-7; TRBD1 is a possible D gene (6 bases). V lost 2 bases to trimming and J lost 4 bases, with 16 bases between them. Germline V gene data show CDR1 as SGHKS and CDR2 as YYEKEE (reference sequence). CDR3 length equals 15 residues.